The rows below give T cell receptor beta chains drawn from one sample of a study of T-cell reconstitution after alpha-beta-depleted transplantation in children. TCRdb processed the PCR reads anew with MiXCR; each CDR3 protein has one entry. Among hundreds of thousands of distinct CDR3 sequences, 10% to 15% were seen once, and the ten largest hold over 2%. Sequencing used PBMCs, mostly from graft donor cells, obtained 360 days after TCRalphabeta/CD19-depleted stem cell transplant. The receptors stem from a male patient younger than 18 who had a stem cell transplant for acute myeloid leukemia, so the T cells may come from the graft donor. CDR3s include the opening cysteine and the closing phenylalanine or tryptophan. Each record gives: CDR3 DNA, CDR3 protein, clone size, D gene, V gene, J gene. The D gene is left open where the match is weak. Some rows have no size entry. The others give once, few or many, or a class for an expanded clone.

cdr3_nt: TGTGCCAGCAGCTTGGGACAGGGTAGAAGCGGGGAGCTGTTTTTT
cdr3_aa: CASSLGQGRSGELFF
clone_size: .
d_call: TRBD1
v_call: TRBV5-4
j_call: TRBJ2-2

cdr3_nt: TGTGCCAGCAGCCAAGATCAGTGGGAGGCTCCCGGCTCTGGGGCCAACGTCCTGACTTTC
cdr3_aa: CASSQDQWEAPGSGANVLTF
clone_size: many
d_call: .
v_call: TRBV4-2
j_call: TRBJ2-6

cdr3_nt: TGCAGTGGGGGAGACAGCTTTTACGAGCAGTACTTC
cdr3_aa: CSGGDSFYEQYF
clone_size: .
d_call: .
v_call: TRBV20-1
j_call: TRBJ2-7

cdr3_nt: TGTGCCAGCAAAGGGCAGTATGAAAAACTGTTTTTT
cdr3_aa: CASKGQYEKLFF
clone_size: few
d_call: .
v_call: TRBV12-3/TRBV12-4
j_call: TRBJ1-4

cdr3_nt: TGTGCCAGCAGTGTCCTCGGGTCCTACAATGAGCAGTTCTTC
cdr3_aa: CASSVLGSYNEQFF
clone_size: few
d_call: .
v_call: TRBV27
j_call: TRBJ2-1

cdr3_nt: TGTGCCACCAGTGAAACAGGGTCTACTGAAGCTTTCTTT
cdr3_aa: CATSETGSTEAFF
clone_size: .
d_call: .
v_call: TRBV24-1
j_call: TRBJ1-1

cdr3_nt: TGCAGTGCCCGTCGGACAGGAATCTACGAGCAGTACTTC
cdr3_aa: CSARRTGIYEQYF
clone_size: few
d_call: TRBD1
v_call: TRBV20-1
j_call: TRBJ2-7

cdr3_nt: TGTGCCAGCAGTCGATCCGGGACAGGGGGTGGAACCAGGTCCTACAATGAGCAGTTCTTC
cdr3_aa: CASSRSGTGGGTRSYNEQFF
clone_size: .
d_call: TRBD1
v_call: TRBV6-2/TRBV6-3
j_call: TRBJ2-1

cdr3_nt: TGCGCCAGCAGTTACTACAGGGGTGGGAACACTGAAGCTTTCTTT
cdr3_aa: CASSYYRGGNTEAFF
clone_size: few
d_call: TRBD1
v_call: TRBV4-3
j_call: TRBJ1-1

cdr3_nt: TGTGCCAGCAGCTTGACAGGGAAATACGAGCAGTACTTC
cdr3_aa: CASSLTGKYEQYF
clone_size: many
d_call: TRBD1
v_call: TRBV7-9
j_call: TRBJ2-7

cdr3_nt: TGTGCCAGCTCACCACTACCATTGACAGGGAACTACGAGCAGTACTTC
cdr3_aa: CASSPLPLTGNYEQYF
clone_size: .
d_call: TRBD1
v_call: TRBV18
j_call: TRBJ2-7

cdr3_nt: TGCAGCGTTGTACGCTTAAATGAGCAGTTCTTC
cdr3_aa: CSVVRLNEQFF
clone_size: many
d_call: .
v_call: TRBV29-1
j_call: TRBJ2-1

cdr3_nt: TGTGCCTGGAGGTTTGGGGGCAATGAGCAGTTCTTC
cdr3_aa: CAWRFGGNEQFF
clone_size: .
d_call: .
v_call: TRBV30
j_call: TRBJ2-1

cdr3_nt: TGTGCCAGCAGCTTAGGGGTAGAGTTCGAGCAGTACTTC
cdr3_aa: CASSLGVEFEQYF
clone_size: few
d_call: .
v_call: TRBV7-2
j_call: TRBJ2-7

cdr3_nt: TGTGCCAGCGGACCATCCGGGGGACTAGCGGATATTAGCCGGGAGACCCAGTACTTC
cdr3_aa: CASGPSGGLADISRETQYF
clone_size: .
d_call: TRBD2
v_call: TRBV12-3/TRBV12-4
j_call: TRBJ2-5

cdr3_nt: TGCGCCAGCAGCGTCTCAGCGGGAGGGGTCACAGATACGCAGTATTTT
cdr3_aa: CASSVSAGGVTDTQYF
clone_size: few
d_call: TRBD2
v_call: TRBV5-1
j_call: TRBJ2-3

cdr3_nt: TGTGCCAGCAGTTTAGAGGGCATACAGGGACTGAGTCAGCCCCAGCATTTT
cdr3_aa: CASSLEGIQGLSQPQHF
clone_size: few
d_call: .
v_call: TRBV12-3/TRBV12-4
j_call: TRBJ1-5

cdr3_nt: TGTGCCAGCAGCTTACAGGGAATGAAGCAGTTCTTC
cdr3_aa: CASSLQGMKQFF
clone_size: few
d_call: .
v_call: TRBV11-3
j_call: TRBJ2-1

cdr3_nt: TGTGCCAGCAGTTTGCCGGGACAGGATGGTCACGAGCAGTACTTC
cdr3_aa: CASSLPGQDGHEQYF
clone_size: few
d_call: TRBD1
v_call: TRBV12-3/TRBV12-4
j_call: TRBJ2-7

cdr3_nt: TGCGCCAGCAGCCTGGGACAGGGGAATGAGTCACCGAGCTCCTACAATGAGCAGTTCTTC
cdr3_aa: CASSLGQGNESPSSYNEQFF
clone_size: .
d_call: TRBD1
v_call: TRBV5-1
j_call: TRBJ2-1

cdr3_nt: TGCAGTGCCCACCTTCTTCAGCCGGGACTAGCGGGACTCACTCAAGAGACCCAGTACTTC
cdr3_aa: CSAHLLQPGLAGLTQETQYF
clone_size: .
d_call: TRBD2
v_call: TRBV20-1
j_call: TRBJ2-5

cdr3_nt: TGCGCCAGCAGCCCACAGGGATCAAACTATGGCTACACCTTC
cdr3_aa: CASSPQGSNYGYTF
clone_size: few
d_call: .
v_call: TRBV5-1
j_call: TRBJ1-2